These 21 T cell receptor beta chains were all obtained from the same sample, sequenced in a study of shared clonotypes between healthy human individuals. Only in-frame clones appear in the TCRdb table, and some are missing; sequencing was by immunoSEQ multiplex PCR. The sample lists over a million clones, approximately 98.5% occurring once. Sequencing used naive CD4+ T cells sorted from blood. Documented subset: CD45RA+ positively selected. These receptors were obtained from a man aged 30 to 45 in good health.

CDR3 sequence reads: CASTSRQGAYNEQFF. CDR3 bases: TGCGCCAGCACCTCAAGACAGGGGGCCTACAATGAGCAGTTCTTC. The chain joins TRBV5-1 to TRBJ2-1, with 9 bases fitting TRBD1. Germline lookup yields CDR1 SGHRS and CDR2 YFSETQ. Losses at the gene ends were 6 bases for V and 2 bases for J; bases not matched to a gene: 6. This CDR3 region has 15 residues. Using reference TRBV5-1 and TRBJ2-1 for the parts outside the CDR3, the full variable domain is KAGVTQTPRYLIKTRGQQVTLSCSPISGHRSVSWYQQTPGQGLQFLFEYFSETQRNKGNFPGRFSGRQFSNSRSEMNVSTLELGDSALYLCASTSRQGAYNEQFFGPGTRLTVL.

The chain uses TRBV27 and TRBJ1-1, with D unresolved. This CDR3 contains 13 residues. Germline V lookup: CDR1 MNHEY, CDR2 SMNVEV (reference sequence). The V gene lost 1 base and the J gene lost 3 bases, with 6 bases spanning the gap. The DNA of the CDR3 is TGTGCCAGCAGTTTATTTCGCGACACTGAAGCTTTCTTT. Residues: CASSLFRDTEAFF.

This rearrangement joins TRBV2 to TRBJ1-5; D is possibly TRBD1 (5 bases). CDR3 length equals 11 residues. CDR1 is SNHLY, CDR2 FYNNEI, per germline. V was shortened by 5 bases and J by 10 bases, with 9 bases between the two germline ends. DNA of the CDR3: TGTGCCAGCAGTCCCGGACATCCCCAGCATTTT. Translation: CASSPGHPQHF.

This chain connects TRBV29-1 to TRBJ2-7, with D possibly being TRBD1 (6 bases). Germline-derived CDR1 and CDR2 are SQVTM and ANQGSEA. V gave up 2 bases and J gave up 0 bases, with 11 bases separating them. The CDR3 is 14 residues long. CDR3 residues: CSVEKQGSSYEQYF. The CDR3 region has the DNA TGCAGCGTTGAAAAACAGGGTAGCTCCTACGAGCAGTACTTC.

V is TRBV28 and J is TRBJ1-2; maybe TRBD1 (6 bases). Germline lookup yields CDR1 MDHEN and CDR2 SYDVKM. Trimming took 5 bases from V and 4 from J, leaving 17 bases between them. There are 15 residues in the CDR3. In DNA form, the CDR3 reads TGTGCCAGCAGTCTCTTTTTGGACAGCCCCTATGGCTACACCTTC. It specifies CASSLFLDSPYGYTF.

Comment on this clone: Other DNA sequences within the sample encode an identical CDR3. The V gene is TRBV6-6, the J gene TRBJ2-7; TRBD1 aligns across 9 bases. Germline assignment: CDR1 MNHNY and CDR2 SVGAGI (reference sequence). The CDR3 totals 14 residues. V gave up 0 bases and J gave up 4 bases; unmatched junction bases: 1. CDR3 in amino acids: CASSYSDRGYEQYF. CDR3 DNA sequence: TGTGCCAGCAGTTACTCGGACAGGGGTTACGAGCAGTACTTC.

V and J are TRBV5-1 and TRBJ2-1; TRBD2 aligns across 11 bases. Unmatched junction bases numbered 9, after V lost 1 base and J lost 0 bases. Germline lookup yields CDR1 SGHRS and CDR2 YFSETQ. The CDR3 spans 19 residues. The CDR3 DNA is TGCGCCAGCAGCTTGCAGGGACTAGCGGTCTGGGGCTCCTACAATGAGCAGTTCTTC. This translates into CASSLQGLAVWGSYNEQFF.

The chain recombines TRBV7-2 with TRBJ2-2; 7 positions match TRBD1. The V gene's germline CDR1 is SGHTA and CDR2 FQGNSA. This CDR3 region has 17 residues. With 2 bases clipped from V and 5 bases from J, the junction kept 11 bases outside the gene matches. DNA of the CDR3: TGTGCCAGCAGCTTATCCCGAGACAGGGTATCGACCGGGGAGCTGTTTTTT. As protein: CASSLSRDRVSTGELFF.

The chain employs TRBV27 and TRBJ2-7; D is tentatively TRBD1 or TRBD2 (5 bases each). CDR1 is MNHEY, CDR2 SMNVEV, per germline (reference sequence). Trimming cost V 6 bases and J 12 bases, with 15 bases left between them. The CDR3 length is 11 residues. The CDR3 loop reads CASSPGGWWYF. The DNA for the CDR3 is TGTGCCAGCAGCCCTGGGGGATGGTGGTACTTC.

This chain joins TRBV29-1 and TRBJ1-1; D call uncertain. Germline CDR1 and CDR2: SQVTM and ANQGSEA. The CDR3 is made up of 14 amino acids. V was clipped by 4 bases and J by 3 bases, with 15 bases between them. CDR3 in amino acids: CSVVPFNGDTEAFF. CDR3 nucleotide sequence: TGCAGCGTTGTGCCATTCAATGGGGACACTGAAGCTTTCTTT.

The chain is built from TRBV6-1 and TRBJ2-7; 8 positions match TRBD1. The CDR3 spans 16 residues. From germline, CDR1 is MNHNS and CDR2 SASEGT. After removal of 4 bases from V and 2 bases from J, the junction contained 10 bases not matched to a gene. This chain's CDR3 is CASSGLRQGAAYEQYF. CDR3 DNA: TGTGCCAGCAGTGGACTTCGGCAGGGGGCCGCCTACGAGCAGTACTTC.

With regard to this clone: Other DNA sequences in this specimen translate into the identical CDR3. The CDR3 loop reads CASSPDNEQFF. Written as DNA, the CDR3 is TGTGCCAGCTCACCAGACAATGAGCAGTTCTTC. This chain links TRBV18 with TRBJ2-1; D call uncertain. V lost 2 bases and J 5 bases, leaving 1 base between the germline ends. The CDR3 runs 11 residues. Germline V lookup: CDR1 KGHSH, CDR2 LQKENI.

The chain carries TRBV18 and TRBJ2-7; 10 nucleotides match TRBD2. The CDR3 runs 17 residues. Germline V CDR1 and CDR2: KGHSH, LQKENI. V was clipped by 5 bases and J by 0 bases; unmatched bases: 10. In DNA form, the CDR3 reads TGTGCCAGCTCATTACTAGCGGGGACCCCGAGCTCCTACGAGCAGTACTTC. Translated: CASSLLAGTPSSYEQYF.

The V and J genes are TRBV15 and TRBJ2-7; TRBD1 agrees at 7 bases. This CDR3 spans 12 amino acids. The V gene end was trimmed by 1 base and the J gene end by 10 bases; junction bases not matched to a gene: 4. Germline V gene data show CDR1 as LNHNV and CDR2 as YYDKDF (reference sequence). For the CDR3, the DNA is TGTGCCACCAGCAGAGGCAGGGGGTTCCAGTACTTC. Amino acid sequence: CATSRGRGFQYF.

This sequence joins TRBV15 and TRBJ2-5; the D gene is possibly TRBD2 (5 bases). CDR3 length: 15 residues. Germline lookup yields CDR1 LNHNV and CDR2 YYDKDF (reference sequence). Trimming stripped 0 bases from V and 5 bases from J, with 13 bases between. In DNA form, the CDR3 reads TGTGCCACCAGCAGAGACGGAGGAACGGTTGAGACCCAGTACTTC. This encodes CATSRDGGTVETQYF.

The CDR3 sequence: CASSGSSTQYF. The CDR3, as DNA: TGTGCCAGCAGCGGGAGCTCTACGCAGTATTTT. The V gene is TRBV7-3, the J gene TRBJ2-3; a weak D match, TRBD2 (5 bases). Trimming took 5 bases from V and 8 from J, leaving 8 bases between them. This CDR3 contains 11 residues. In germline, CDR1 is SGHTA, CDR2 FQGTGA. Full variable domain (remainder filled in from reference TRBV7-3 and TRBJ2-3): GAGVSQTPSNKVTEKGKYVELRCDPISGHTALYWYRQSLGQGPEFLIYFQGTGAADDSGLPNDRFFAVRPEGSVSTLKIQRTERGDSAVYLCASSGSSTQYFGPGTRLTVL.

The chain employs TRBV30 and TRBJ2-2, with D uncertain. Germline V CDR1 and CDR2: GTSNPN, SVGIG (reference sequence). Deletions cut 0 bases from V and 8 bases from J, with 4 bases between. This CDR3 is built from 11 residues. The CDR3 region is CAWSVRGELFF. The CDR3 coding sequence is TGTGCCTGGAGTGTGCGGGGGGAGCTGTTTTTT.

The CDR3 nucleotides read TGTGCCAGCAGGAGAACAGGGAAAAGCGACGAGCAGTACTTC. It codes for CASRRTGKSDEQYF. The chain employs TRBV27 and TRBJ2-7; TRBD1 is a possible D gene (6 bases). Trimming pared 6 bases from V and 5 bases from J, leaving 17 bases between. Per the germline V gene, CDR1 is MNHEY and CDR2 is SMNVEV (reference sequence). The CDR3 covers 14 residues.

The V and J genes are TRBV4-1 and TRBJ2-7; D gene unclear. The CDR3 runs 14 residues. CDR1 is MGHRA and CDR2 is YSYEKL in the germline V gene. V shed 1 base and J shed 3 bases, with 10 bases lying between them. CDR3 loop: CASSQGDKVYEQYF. The CDR3 DNA reads as TGCGCCAGCAGCCAAGGCGACAAAGTCTACGAGCAGTACTTC.

The genes are TRBV6-6 and TRBJ2-2; possibly TRBD2 for D (6 bases). Germline V gene data show CDR1 as MNHNY and CDR2 as SVGAGI (reference sequence). Trimming left V 6 bases short and J 4 bases short, with 12 bases between. The CDR3 is 14 amino acids. The CDR3 region is CASRSEGATGELFF. The CDR3 bases are TGTGCCAGCAGATCGGAGGGAGCCACCGGGGAGCTGTTTTTT.

V is TRBV9 and J is TRBJ1-5; 8 nucleotides align to TRBD1. The germline CDR1 and CDR2 sequences are SGDLS and YYNGEE. Trimming took 2 bases from V and 8 from J; bases not matched to a gene: 3. The CDR3 contains 13 residues. Here the CDR3 DNA reads TGTGCCAGCAGCGTGACAGGGGCAAAGCCCCAGCATTTT. As protein: CASSVTGAKPQHF.